These 6 T cell receptor beta chains share one sample of origin, sequenced in a study of post-analysis software for immune sequencing data. Study results and caveats: In patients, about five TRBV segments were more frequent than in controls, with TRBV5-6, TRBV5-1 and TRBV20-1 among them.

Researchers reported that TCR beta cDNA libraries carried unique molecular identifiers. TCRdb independently ran MiXCR on the PCR reads; one entry per CDR3 protein. The data contain about 810,000 distinct CDR3 sequences, 53% of them seen just once; the ten biggest clones take up around 4.5%. Antigen specificity for these receptors is unknown. The sample consisted of blood. The receptors stem from a girl aged 5-17 years with multiple sclerosis.

The genes are TRBV20-1 and TRBJ2-2; 7 bases agree with TRBD2. Trimming removed 3 bases from V and 6 bases from J; junction bases left unmatched: 13. CDR1 is DFQATT, CDR2 SNEGSKA, per germline (reference sequence). The CDR3 extends over 16 amino acids. The CDR3 nucleotides read TGCAGTGCTAGCCGACTAGCTCCCTTAATACCCGGGGAGCTGTTTTTT. Translated, it gives CSASRLAPLIPGELFF.

In nucleotides, the CDR3 is TGCAGCGTTGTTTTTCTCCGGGACAGGTACAATGAGCAGTTCTTC. It yields the protein CSVVFLRDRYNEQFF. The chain carries TRBV29-1 and TRBJ2-1; 8 nucleotides match TRBD1. The CDR3 is 15 residues long. CDR1 SQVTM and CDR2 ANQGSEA come from the germline V gene. V dropped 4 bases and J dropped 4; count of bases not matched to a gene: 9.

This clonotype has a handful of counts. V usage is TRBV11-2 and J usage is TRBJ1-1; a possible D gene is TRBD1 (6 bases). The CDR3 length is 13 residues. Germline CDR1 SGHAT, CDR2 FQNNGV. V lost 10 bases, J lost 5 bases, and 17 bases lay in between. The CDR3 region is CATRAGAGTEAFF. The CDR3 region has the DNA TGTGCCACCCGTGCGGGGGCGGGGACTGAAGCTTTCTTT.

For the CDR3, the DNA is TGCGCCAGCAGTCAACAGGACATTTTCTCCTACGAGCAGTACTTC. Protein sequence: CASSQQDIFSYEQYF. The V call is TRBV4-1, the J call TRBJ2-7; maybe TRBD1 (5 bases). V lost 6 bases and J lost 0, with 15 bases in between. CDR1 is MGHRA, CDR2 YSYEKL, per germline. The CDR3 extends over 15 amino acids.

V gene TRBV7-3 combines with J gene TRBJ1-2; D is possibly TRBD1 (6 bases). Germline V gives CDR1 SGHTA, CDR2 FQGTGA. This CDR3 has 14 amino acids. Deletions cut 6 bases from V and 1 base from J, with 12 bases between. CDR3 nucleotides: TGTGCCAGCAGGTCCCCGGGACATAACTATGGCTACACCTTC. Translated, it gives CASRSPGHNYGYTF.

This chain joins TRBV6-1 and TRBJ2-1, with 9 nucleotides matching TRBD1. V lost 6 bases, J lost 8 bases, and 8 bases stayed unmatched. The CDR3 length is 14 residues. The V gene's germline CDR1 is MNHNS and CDR2 SASEGT. The DNA of the CDR3 is TGTGCCAGCAGAACAGGGGGCGAAGGAGATGAGCAGTTCTTC. Protein: CASRTGGEGDEQFF.